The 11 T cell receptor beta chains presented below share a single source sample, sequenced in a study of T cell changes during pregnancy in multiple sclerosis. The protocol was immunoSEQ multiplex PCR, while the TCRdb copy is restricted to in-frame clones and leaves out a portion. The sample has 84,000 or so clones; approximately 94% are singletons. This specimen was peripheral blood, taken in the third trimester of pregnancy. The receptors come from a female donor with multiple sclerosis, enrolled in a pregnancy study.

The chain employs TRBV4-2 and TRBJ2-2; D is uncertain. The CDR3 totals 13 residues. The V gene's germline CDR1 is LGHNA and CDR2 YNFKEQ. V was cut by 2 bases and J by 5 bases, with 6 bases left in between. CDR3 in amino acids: CASSQSPTGELFF. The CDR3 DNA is TGTGCCAGCAGCCAATCCCCTACCGGGGAGCTGTTTTTT.

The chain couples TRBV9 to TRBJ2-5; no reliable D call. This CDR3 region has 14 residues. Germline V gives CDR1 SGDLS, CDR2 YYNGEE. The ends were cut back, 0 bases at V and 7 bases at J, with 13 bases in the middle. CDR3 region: CASSVARQTGTQYF. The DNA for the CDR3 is TGTGCCAGCAGCGTAGCTCGTCAAACGGGGACCCAGTACTTC. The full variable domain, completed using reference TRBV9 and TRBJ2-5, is DSGVTQTPKHLITATGQRVTLRCSPRSGDLSVYWYQQSLDQGLQFLIQYYNGEERAKGNILERFSAQQFPDLHSELNLSSLELGDSALYFCASSVARQTGTQYFGPGTRLLVL.

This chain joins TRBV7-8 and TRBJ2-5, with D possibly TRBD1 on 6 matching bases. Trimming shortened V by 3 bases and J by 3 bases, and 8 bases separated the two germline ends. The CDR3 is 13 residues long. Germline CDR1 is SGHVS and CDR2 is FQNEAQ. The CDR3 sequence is CASSFQGKETQYF. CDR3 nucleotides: TGTGCCAGCAGCTTCCAGGGGAAAGAGACCCAGTACTTC. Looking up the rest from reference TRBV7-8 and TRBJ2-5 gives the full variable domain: GAGVSQSPRYKVAKRGQDVALRCDPISGHVSLFWYQQALGQGPEFLTYFQNEAQLDKSGLPSDRFFAERPEGSVSTLKIQRTQQEDSAVYLCASSFQGKETQYFGPGTRLLVL.

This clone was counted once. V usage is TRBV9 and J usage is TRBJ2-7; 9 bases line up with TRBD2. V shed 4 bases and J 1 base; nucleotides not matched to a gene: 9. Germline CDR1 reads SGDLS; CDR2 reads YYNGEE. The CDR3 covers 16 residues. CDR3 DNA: TGTGCCAGCAGCCCAGGGGTTAGCGGGGGTTCCTACGAGCAGTACTTC. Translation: CASSPGVSGGSYEQYF.

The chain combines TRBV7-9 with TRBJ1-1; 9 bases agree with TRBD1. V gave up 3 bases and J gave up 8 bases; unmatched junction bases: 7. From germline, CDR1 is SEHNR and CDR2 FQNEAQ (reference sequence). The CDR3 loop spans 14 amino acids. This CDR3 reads CASSFTTGTGEAFF. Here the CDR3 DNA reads TGTGCCAGCAGCTTCACGACCGGGACAGGGGAAGCTTTCTTT. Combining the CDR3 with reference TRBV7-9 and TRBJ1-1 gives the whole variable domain DTGVSQNPRHKITKRGQNVTFRCDPISEHNRLYWYRQTLGQGPEFLTYFQNEAQLEKSRLLSDRFSAERPKGSFSTLEIQRTEQGDSAMYLCASSFTTGTGEAFFGQGTRLTVV.

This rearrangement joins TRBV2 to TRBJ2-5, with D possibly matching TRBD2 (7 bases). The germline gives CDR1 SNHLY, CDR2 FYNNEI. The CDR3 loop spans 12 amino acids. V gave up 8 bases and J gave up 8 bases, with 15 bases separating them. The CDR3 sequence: CASYPGEGTQYF. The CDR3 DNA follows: TGTGCCAGCTATCCAGGGGAGGGCACCCAGTACTTC.

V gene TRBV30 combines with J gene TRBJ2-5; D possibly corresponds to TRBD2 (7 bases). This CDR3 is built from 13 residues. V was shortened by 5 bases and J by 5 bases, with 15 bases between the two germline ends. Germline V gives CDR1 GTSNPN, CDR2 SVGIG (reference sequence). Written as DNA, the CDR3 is TGTGCCTGGCCCAAAGGGGGGGTGGAGACCCAGTACTTC. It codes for CAWPKGGVETQYF.

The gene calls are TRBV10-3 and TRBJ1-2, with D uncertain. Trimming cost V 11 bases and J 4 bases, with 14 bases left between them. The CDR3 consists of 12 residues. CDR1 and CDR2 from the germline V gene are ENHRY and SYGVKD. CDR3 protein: CAAHGSSYGYTF. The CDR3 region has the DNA TGTGCCGCCCACGGGAGCTCCTATGGCTACACCTTC.

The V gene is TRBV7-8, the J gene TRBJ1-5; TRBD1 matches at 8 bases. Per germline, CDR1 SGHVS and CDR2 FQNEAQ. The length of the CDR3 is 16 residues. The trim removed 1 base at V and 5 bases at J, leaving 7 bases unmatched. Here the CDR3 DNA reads TGTGCCAGCAGCTTAGGACGGGGGACAGGCTATCAGCCCCAGCATTTT. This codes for CASSLGRGTGYQPQHF.

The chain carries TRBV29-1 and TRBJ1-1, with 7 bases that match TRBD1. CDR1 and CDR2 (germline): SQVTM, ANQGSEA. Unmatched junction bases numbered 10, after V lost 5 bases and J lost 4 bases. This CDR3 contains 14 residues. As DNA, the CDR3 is TGCAGCGTTCAAAAACGGCAGGGGGGCACTGAAGCTTTCTTT. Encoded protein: CSVQKRQGGTEAFF. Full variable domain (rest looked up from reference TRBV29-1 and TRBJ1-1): SAVISQKPSRDICQRGTSLTIQCQVDSQVTMMFWYRQQPGQSLTLIATANQGSEATYESGFVIDKFPISRPNLTFSTLTVSNMSPEDSSIYLCSVQKRQGGTEAFFGQGTRLTVV.

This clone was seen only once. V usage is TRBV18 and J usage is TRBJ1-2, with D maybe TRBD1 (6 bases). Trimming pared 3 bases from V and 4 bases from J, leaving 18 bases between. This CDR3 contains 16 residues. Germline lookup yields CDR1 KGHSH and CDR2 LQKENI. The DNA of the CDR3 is TGTGCCAGCTCACCGGGACAACACCCGGGCGCCTATGGCTACACCTTC. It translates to CASSPGQHPGAYGYTF.